This T cell receptor beta chain was observed in a study of cytomegalovirus exposure and HLA in healthy donors. General observations from the study: Researchers catalogued over 150 TCR beta chains as cytomegalovirus-associated. Later analysis identified a missense DCLRE1C variant that was linked to TCR beta V- and J-gene trimming.

The V and J ends lost 4 bases and 3 bases, in that order; junction bases with no gene match: 3. CDR1 is SGHRS and CDR2 is YFSETQ in the germline V gene. This CDR3 is built from 13 residues. About this clone itself: Its specificity is not known.

PCR was performed using 60 Vbeta and 13 Jbeta primers. TCRdb keeps only in-frame clones here, not all; method: immunoSEQ multiplex PCR. The sample lists 150,000 to 200,000 clones; 75% to 85% were seen once. The donors (healthy individuals) were bone marrow donors. V is TRBV5-1 and J is TRBJ2-7; the match to TRBD2 covers 8 bases. This clonotype originated in a man aged 18 to 29 in good health and CMV-seronegative. The sequencing sample was made of PBMCs. Here the CDR3 DNA reads TGCGCCAGCAGCCTGACTAGCGTCTACGAGCAGTACTTC. Amino acid sequence: CASSLTSVYEQYF.